This entry is about one TCR beta chain. Its antigen is as yet unknown. This sample was taken from a study of a mutant IDH1 vaccine in newly diagnosed glioma. As for the study in general: The sex distribution of treated patients was roughly 62% male and about 40% female, with a mean age of roughly 40 years. Patients got radiotherapy, temozolomide, or both beforehand, and most got both.

Time point described: week 35, safety follow-up. Each dose delivered 300 ug of mutant IDH1 20-mer peptide subcutaneously with imiquimod. Donors had new WHO grade 3 or 4 IDH1-mutant, ATRX-lost astrocytomas. Only in-frame clones appear in the TCRdb table, and some are missing; sequencing was by immunoSEQ multiplex PCR. The data hold approximately 44,000 clones, with about three quarters observed a single time. Germline V lookup: CDR1 SGDLS, CDR2 YYNGEE. This CDR3 contains 14 residues. V shed 6 bases and J 7 bases; nucleotides not matched to a gene: 11. The rearrangement joins TRBV9 to TRBJ1-2; 8 nucleotides match TRBD1. The receptor's source is a man in his forties with glioma. This specimen consisted of PBMCs, obtained from a glioma patient whose treatment included an IDH1 peptide vaccine. The CDR3 loop is CASNPTGTGGGYTF. DNA of the CDR3: TGTGCCAGCAATCCGACCGGGACAGGTGGTGGCTACACCTTC. Supplemented by reference TRBV9 and TRBJ1-2, the full variable domain reads DSGVTQTPKHLITATGQRVTLRCSPRSGDLSVYWYQQSLDQGLQFLIQYYNGEERAKGNILERFSAQQFPDLHSELNLSSLELGDSALYFCASNPTGTGGGYTFGSGTRLTVV.